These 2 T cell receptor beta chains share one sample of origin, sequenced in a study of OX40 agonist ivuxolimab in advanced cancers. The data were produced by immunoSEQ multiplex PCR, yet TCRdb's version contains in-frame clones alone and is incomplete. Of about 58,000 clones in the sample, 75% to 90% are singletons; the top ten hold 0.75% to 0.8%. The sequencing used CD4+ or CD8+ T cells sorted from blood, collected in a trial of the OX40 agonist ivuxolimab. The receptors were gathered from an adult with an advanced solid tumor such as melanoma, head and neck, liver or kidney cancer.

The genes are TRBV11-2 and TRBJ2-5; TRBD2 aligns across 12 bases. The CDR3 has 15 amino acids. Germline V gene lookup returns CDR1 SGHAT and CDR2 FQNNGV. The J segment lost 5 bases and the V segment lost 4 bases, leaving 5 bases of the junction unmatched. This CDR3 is CASSSPSGGAETQYF. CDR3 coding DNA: TGTGCCAGCAGCTCGCCTAGCGGGGGGGCGGAGACCCAGTACTTC. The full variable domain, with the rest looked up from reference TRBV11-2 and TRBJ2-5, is EAGVAQSPRYKIIEKRQSVAFWCNPISGHATLYWYQQILGQGPKLLIQFQNNGVVDDSQLPKDRFSAERLKGVDSTLKIQPAKLEDSAVYLCASSSPSGGAETQYFGPGTRLLVL.

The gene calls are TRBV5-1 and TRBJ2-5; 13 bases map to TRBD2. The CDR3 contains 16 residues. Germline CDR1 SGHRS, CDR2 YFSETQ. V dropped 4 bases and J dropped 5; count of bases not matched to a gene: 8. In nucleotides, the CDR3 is TGCGCCAGCAGCAGCACTAGCGGGGGGGAGGAGGAGACCCAGTACTTC. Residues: CASSSTSGGEEETQYF. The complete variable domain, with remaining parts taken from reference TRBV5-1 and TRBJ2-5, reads KAGVTQTPRYLIKTRGQQVTLSCSPISGHRSVSWYQQTPGQGLQFLFEYFSETQRNKGNFPGRFSGRQFSNSRSEMNVSTLELGDSALYLCASSSTSGGEEETQYFGPGTRLLVL.